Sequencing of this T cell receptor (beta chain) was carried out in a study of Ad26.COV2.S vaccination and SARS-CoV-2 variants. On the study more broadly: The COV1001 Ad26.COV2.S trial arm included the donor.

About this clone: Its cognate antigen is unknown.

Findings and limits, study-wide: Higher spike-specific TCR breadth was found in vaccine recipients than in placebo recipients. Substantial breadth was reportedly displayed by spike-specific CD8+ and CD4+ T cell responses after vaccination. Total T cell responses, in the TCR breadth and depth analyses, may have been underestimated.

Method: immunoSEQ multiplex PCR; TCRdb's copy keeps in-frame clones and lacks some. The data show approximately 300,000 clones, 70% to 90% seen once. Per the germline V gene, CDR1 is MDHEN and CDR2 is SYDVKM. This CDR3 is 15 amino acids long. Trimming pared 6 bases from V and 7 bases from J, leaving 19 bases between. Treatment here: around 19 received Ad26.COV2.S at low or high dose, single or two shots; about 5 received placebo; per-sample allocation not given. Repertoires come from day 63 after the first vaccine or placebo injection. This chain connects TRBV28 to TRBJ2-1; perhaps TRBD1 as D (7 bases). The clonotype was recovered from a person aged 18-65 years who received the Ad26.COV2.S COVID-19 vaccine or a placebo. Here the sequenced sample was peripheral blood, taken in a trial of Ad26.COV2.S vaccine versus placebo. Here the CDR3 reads CASRAAGTGENEQFF. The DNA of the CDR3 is TGTGCCAGCAGGGCTGCGGGAACAGGGGAGAATGAGCAGTTCTTC.